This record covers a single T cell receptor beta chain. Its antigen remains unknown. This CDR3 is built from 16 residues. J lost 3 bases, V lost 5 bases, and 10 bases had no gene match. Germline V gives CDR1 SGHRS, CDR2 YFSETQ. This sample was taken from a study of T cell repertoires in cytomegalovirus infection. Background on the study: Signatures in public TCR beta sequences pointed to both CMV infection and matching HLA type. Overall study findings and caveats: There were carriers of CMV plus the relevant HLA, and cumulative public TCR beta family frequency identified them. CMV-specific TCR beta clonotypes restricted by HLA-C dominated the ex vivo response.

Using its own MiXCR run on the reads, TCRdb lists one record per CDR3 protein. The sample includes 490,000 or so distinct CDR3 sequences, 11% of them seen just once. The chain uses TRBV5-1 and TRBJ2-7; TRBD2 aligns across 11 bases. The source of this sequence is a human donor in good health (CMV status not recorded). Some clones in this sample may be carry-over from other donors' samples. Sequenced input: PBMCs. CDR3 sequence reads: CASSIRPLAGGYEQYF. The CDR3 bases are TGCGCCAGCAGTATACGGCCGCTAGCGGGAGGCTACGAGCAGTACTTC.